These 21 T cell receptor beta chains share one sample of origin, sequenced in a study of cytomegalovirus exposure and HLA in healthy donors. PCR was performed using 60 Vbeta and 13 Jbeta primers. Assay: immunoSEQ multiplex PCR; the TCRdb copy retains only in-frame clones and omits some. The sample carries 100,000 to 150,000 clones, over 70% recorded once. Specimen: PBMCs. These receptors were collected from a woman in her 40s in good health and CMV-seropositive.

The genes are TRBV7-8 and TRBJ1-1; no clear D gene. Trimming shortened V by 5 bases and J by 3 bases, and 13 bases separated the two germline ends. The CDR3 sequence is 14 residues long. The germline V gene has CDR1 SGHVS and CDR2 FQNEAQ. CDR3 sequence reads: CASSARVTDTEAFF. The CDR3 DNA is TGTGCCAGCAGCGCCCGGGTTACGGACACTGAAGCTTTCTTT.

The genes are TRBV6-1 and TRBJ2-3; 8 positions agree with TRBD1. The CDR3 has 13 amino acids. J lost 6 bases, V lost 7 bases, and 6 bases had no gene match. Germline assignment: CDR1 MNHNS and CDR2 SASEGT. Here the CDR3 reads CASTRQGTDTQYF. The CDR3 DNA is TGTGCCAGCACGAGACAGGGGACCGATACGCAGTATTTT.

The chain joins TRBV5-1 to TRBJ2-5; TRBD2 matches at 10 bases. CDR1 is SGHRS, CDR2 YFSETQ, per germline. J was trimmed by 5 bases and V by 0 bases; bases with no gene match: 7. The CDR3 has 16 residues. The CDR3 here is CASSLDPAGGLETQYF. CDR3 bases: TGCGCCAGCAGCTTGGATCCAGCGGGAGGGCTGGAGACCCAGTACTTC.

The rearrangement uses TRBV28 and TRBJ1-2, with D tentatively TRBD1 (6 bases). The CDR3 length is 13 residues. The germline V and J ends were trimmed by 7 bases and 4 bases, with 13 bases remaining between them. Germline V gene data show CDR1 as MDHEN and CDR2 as SYDVKM. The CDR3 sequence: CASTETGRYGYTF. The DNA for the CDR3 is TGTGCCAGCACCGAGACAGGTCGCTATGGCTACACCTTC.

The chain combines TRBV19 with TRBJ1-2; possibly TRBD1 for D (5 bases). The CDR3 totals 11 residues. Per germline, CDR1 LNHDA and CDR2 SQIVND (reference sequence). With 5 bases removed from V and 7 bases from J, the gap between germline ends came to 8 bases. The CDR3 is CASSAGFGYTF. As DNA, the CDR3 is TGTGCCAGTAGTGCAGGGTTTGGCTACACCTTC.

This sequence joins TRBV7-2 and TRBJ2-5, with 8 positions matching TRBD2. This CDR3 has 14 residues. Germline assignment: CDR1 SGHTA and CDR2 FQGNSA. The V gene end was trimmed by 8 bases and the J gene end by 1 base; junction bases not matched to a gene: 6. CDR3 region: CASRRGGVQETQYF. The CDR3 DNA reads as TGTGCCAGCCGCCGGGGGGGTGTCCAAGAGACCCAGTACTTC.

V is TRBV27 and J is TRBJ2-5, with 7 bases lining up with TRBD2. The J call is doubtful: the DNA matches TRBJ2-7 better. CDR3 length: 15 residues. CDR1 and CDR2 from the germline V gene are MNHEY and SMNVEV (reference sequence). The CDR3 reads CASSYAGTNIYEQYF. The CDR3, as DNA: TGTGCCAGCAGTTACGCCGGGACTAACATTTACGAGCAGTACTTC.

V is TRBV7-9 and J is TRBJ2-7; 12 bases map to TRBD2. CDR3 length equals 14 residues. Trimming cost V 5 bases and J 9 bases; bases outside gene matches: 8. Germline CDR1 reads SEHNR; CDR2 reads FQNEAQ (reference sequence). The CDR3 DNA reads TGTGCCAGCAGCCCCGGACTAGCGGGGTTACGGCAGTACTTC. Its translation is CASSPGLAGLRQYF.

This sequence joins TRBV5-1 and TRBJ1-1; D unresolved. CDR1 and CDR2 (germline): SGHRS, YFSETQ. The V and J ends lost 0 bases and 1 base respectively, with 10 bases between them. The CDR3 is 15 amino acids. CDR3 sequence: CASSLAGLRNTEAFF. The CDR3 DNA reads as TGCGCCAGCAGCTTGGCAGGATTGAGGAACACTGAAGCTTTCTTT.

This sequence joins TRBV6-5 and TRBJ1-1, with 9 bases that match TRBD1. The CDR3 covers 14 residues. Trimming at V came to 6 bases and at J to 1 base, leaving 3 bases not matched to a gene. Germline assignment: CDR1 MNHEY and CDR2 SVGAGI. In DNA form, the CDR3 reads TGTGCCAGCAGCCGGGGACAGGGGAACACTGAAGCTTTCTTT. It specifies CASSRGQGNTEAFF.

The rearrangement joins TRBV18 to TRBJ1-6, with 7 bases that match TRBD1. The germline V gene has CDR1 KGHSH and CDR2 LQKENI. The V segment lost 3 bases and the J segment 6 bases; nucleotides outside the gene matches: 2. The CDR3 is 14 amino acids. CDR3 amino acids: CASSPGQINSPLHF. CDR3 nucleotides: TGTGCCAGCTCACCGGGACAGATTAATTCACCCCTCCACTTT.

The J gene is TRBJ2-6, the V gene TRBV6-5, with no clear D. Trimming pared 0 bases from V and 2 bases from J, leaving 8 bases between. The CDR3 is made up of 16 amino acids. The germline V gene encodes CDR1 MNHEY and CDR2 SVGAGI. This CDR3 reads CASSYSYETGANVLTF. In nucleotides, the CDR3 is TGTGCCAGCAGTTACTCGTACGAGACTGGGGCCAACGTCCTGACTTTC.

This chain uses TRBV5-1 with TRBJ1-2; maybe TRBD1 (5 bases). This CDR3 has 16 residues. The ends were cut back, 2 bases at V and 7 bases at J, with 21 bases in the middle. Germline V gene sequence: CDR1 SGHRS, CDR2 YFSETQ. For the CDR3, the DNA is TGCGCCAGCAGCTTCCCATTGGGGGGGGTGGCGGGTGGCTACACCTTC. Residues: CASSFPLGGVAGGYTF.

The chain joins TRBV6-1 to TRBJ1-5; no clear D. V was trimmed by 8 bases and J by 6 bases, leaving 14 bases between them. Germline CDR1 is MNHNS and CDR2 is SASEGT. This CDR3 spans 13 amino acids. The CDR3 reads CASQSGIRQPQHF. The DNA of the CDR3 is TGTGCCAGCCAAAGCGGAATCCGTCAGCCCCAGCATTTT.

The chain recombines TRBV4-2 with TRBJ2-7, with 13 bases identical to TRBD2. The V gene end was trimmed by 0 bases and the J gene end by 7 bases; junction bases not matched to a gene: 9. This CDR3 is built from 17 residues. Looked up from germline, CDR1 is LGHNA and CDR2 is YNFKEQ. CDR3 nucleotide sequence: TGTGCCAGCAGCCAAGAGAGAAAGGGACTAGCGGGATGGGAGCAGTACTTC. It specifies CASSQERKGLAGWEQYF.

J is TRBJ2-7 and V is TRBV13, with TRBD1 matching 7 bases. In germline, CDR1 is PRHDT, CDR2 FYEKMQ (reference sequence). Unmatched junction bases numbered 7, after V lost 3 bases and J lost 2 bases. CDR3 size: 15 residues. The CDR3 region has the DNA TGTGCCAGCAGCTTTGGGACAGAAAGACCCTACGAGCAGTACTTC. Protein sequence: CASSFGTERPYEQYF.

V gene TRBV5-1 combines with J gene TRBJ2-1; tentatively, D is TRBD1 (6 bases). Trimming pared 4 bases from V and 5 bases from J, leaving 10 bases between. Germline CDR1 and CDR2: SGHRS and YFSETQ. CDR3 length: 13 amino acids. The DNA of the CDR3 is TGCGCCAGCAGCCATGGACAGAACAATGAGCAGTTCTTC. Amino acids: CASSHGQNNEQFF.

The chain links TRBV15 to TRBJ1-4, with TRBD1 matching 7 bases. The CDR3 sequence is 15 residues long. Per the germline V gene, CDR1 is LNHNV and CDR2 is YYDKDF (reference sequence). Trimming cost V 5 bases and J 8 bases; bases outside gene matches: 11. CDR3: CATSRRTGQGEKLFF. The DNA of the CDR3 is TGTGCCACCAGCCGGAGGACAGGCCAGGGAGAAAAACTGTTTTTT.

The sample holds a few counts of this clone. The chain recombines TRBV5-1 with TRBJ2-7; a possible D gene is TRBD2 (6 bases). CDR1 and CDR2 (germline): SGHRS, YFSETQ. V was cut by 3 bases and J by 6 bases, with 22 bases left in between. The CDR3 length is 16 residues. The CDR3 nucleotides are TGCGCCAGCAGCTCCGTCCCGGGTAGCGGAGTTGGCGAGCAGTACTTC. The encoded protein is CASSSVPGSGVGEQYF.

J is TRBJ1-6 and V is TRBV5-5, with unresolved D. This CDR3 has 15 residues. Looked up from germline, CDR1 is SGHKS and CDR2 is YYEKEE (reference sequence). Trimming left V 0 bases short and J 8 bases short, with 12 bases between. CDR3 in DNA: TGTGCCAGCAGCTTGGCGGTCCTTCGGGATTCACCCCTCCACTTT. Translation: CASSLAVLRDSPLHF.

V gene TRBV4-1 combines with J gene TRBJ1-4, with D unclear. Trimming pared 7 bases from V and 3 bases from J, leaving 12 bases between. Germline V lookup: CDR1 MGHRA, CDR2 YSYEKL. The CDR3 sequence is 14 residues long. This chain's CDR3 is CASKGRVANEKLFF. CDR3 sequence (DNA): TGCGCCAGCAAAGGGAGGGTGGCTAATGAAAAACTGTTTTTT.